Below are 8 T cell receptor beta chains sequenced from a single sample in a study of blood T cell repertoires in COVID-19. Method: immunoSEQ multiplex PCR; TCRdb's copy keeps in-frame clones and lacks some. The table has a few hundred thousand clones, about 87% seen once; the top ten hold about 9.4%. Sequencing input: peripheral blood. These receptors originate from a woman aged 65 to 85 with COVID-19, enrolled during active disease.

The CDR3 DNA sequence: TGCGCCAGCAGCACTCAAGCGGGAGGTTCCTACAATGAGCAGTTCTTC. Its protein is CASSTQAGGSYNEQFF. The chain carries TRBV5-1 and TRBJ2-1; TRBD2 matches at 9 bases. CDR3 size: 16 residues. J lost 1 base, V lost 4 bases, and 6 bases had no gene match. Germline loops: CDR1 SGHRS, CDR2 YFSETQ.

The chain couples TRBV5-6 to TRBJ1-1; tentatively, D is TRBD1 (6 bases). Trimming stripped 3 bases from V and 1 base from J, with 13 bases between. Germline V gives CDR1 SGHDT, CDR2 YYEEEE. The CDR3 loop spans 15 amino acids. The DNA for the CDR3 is TGTGCCAGCAGCTCCAGGGACACCTGGAACACTGAAGCTTTCTTT. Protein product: CASSSRDTWNTEAFF.

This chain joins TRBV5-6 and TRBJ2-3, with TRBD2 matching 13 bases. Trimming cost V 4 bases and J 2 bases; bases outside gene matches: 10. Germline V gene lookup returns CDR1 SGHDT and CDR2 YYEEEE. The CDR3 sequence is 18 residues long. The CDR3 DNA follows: TGTGCCAGCAGCCCGGGACTAGCGGGATACGAATACACAGATACGCAGTATTTT. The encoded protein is CASSPGLAGYEYTDTQYF. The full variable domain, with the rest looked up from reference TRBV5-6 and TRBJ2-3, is DAGVTQSPTHLIKTRGQQVTLRCSPKSGHDTVSWYQQALGQGPQFIFQYYEEEERQRGNFPDRFSGHQFPNYSSELNVNALLLGDSALYLCASSPGLAGYEYTDTQYFGPGTRLTVL.

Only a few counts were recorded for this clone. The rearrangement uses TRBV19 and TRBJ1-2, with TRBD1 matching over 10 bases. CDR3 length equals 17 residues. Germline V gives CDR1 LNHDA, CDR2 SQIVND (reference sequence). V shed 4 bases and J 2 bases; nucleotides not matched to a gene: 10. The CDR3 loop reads CASSTGTGAFLNYGYTF. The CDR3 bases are TGTGCCAGTAGTACGGGGACAGGGGCCTTCCTGAACTATGGCTACACCTTC.

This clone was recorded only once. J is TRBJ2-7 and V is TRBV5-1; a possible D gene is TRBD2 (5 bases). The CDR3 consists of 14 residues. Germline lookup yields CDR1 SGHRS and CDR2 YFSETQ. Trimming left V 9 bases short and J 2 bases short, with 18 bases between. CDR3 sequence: CAKSPRGFTYEQYF. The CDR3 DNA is TGCGCCAAATCACCCCGAGGGTTCACCTACGAGCAGTACTTC. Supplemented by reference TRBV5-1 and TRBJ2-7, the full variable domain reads KAGVTQTPRYLIKTRGQQVTLSCSPISGHRSVSWYQQTPGQGLQFLFEYFSETQRNKGNFPGRFSGRQFSNSRSEMNVSTLELGDSALYLCAKSPRGFTYEQYFGPGTRLTVT.

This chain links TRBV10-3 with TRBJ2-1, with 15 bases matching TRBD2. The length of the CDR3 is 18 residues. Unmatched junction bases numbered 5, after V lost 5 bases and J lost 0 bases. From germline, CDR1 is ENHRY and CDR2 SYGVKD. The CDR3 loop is CAISRGLAGGGSYNEQFF. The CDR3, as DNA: TGTGCCATCAGTAGGGGACTAGCGGGAGGAGGCTCCTACAATGAGCAGTTCTTC.

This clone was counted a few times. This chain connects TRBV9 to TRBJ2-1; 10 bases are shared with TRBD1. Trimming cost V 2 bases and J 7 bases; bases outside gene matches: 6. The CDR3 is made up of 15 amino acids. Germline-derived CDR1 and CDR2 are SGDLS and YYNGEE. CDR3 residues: CASSVRDRGRNEQFF. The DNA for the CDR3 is TGTGCCAGCAGCGTCCGAGACAGGGGGCGGAATGAGCAGTTCTTC.

CDR3 amino acids: CASSGRLAANNEQFF. As DNA, the CDR3 is TGTGCCAGCAGTGGAAGACTAGCGGCAAACAATGAGCAGTTCTTC. This sequence joins TRBV25-1 and TRBJ2-1, with TRBD2 matching 9 bases. CDR3 size: 15 residues. Germline lookup yields CDR1 MGHDK and CDR2 SYGVNS. The J segment lost 5 bases and the V segment lost 4 bases, leaving 6 bases of the junction unmatched.